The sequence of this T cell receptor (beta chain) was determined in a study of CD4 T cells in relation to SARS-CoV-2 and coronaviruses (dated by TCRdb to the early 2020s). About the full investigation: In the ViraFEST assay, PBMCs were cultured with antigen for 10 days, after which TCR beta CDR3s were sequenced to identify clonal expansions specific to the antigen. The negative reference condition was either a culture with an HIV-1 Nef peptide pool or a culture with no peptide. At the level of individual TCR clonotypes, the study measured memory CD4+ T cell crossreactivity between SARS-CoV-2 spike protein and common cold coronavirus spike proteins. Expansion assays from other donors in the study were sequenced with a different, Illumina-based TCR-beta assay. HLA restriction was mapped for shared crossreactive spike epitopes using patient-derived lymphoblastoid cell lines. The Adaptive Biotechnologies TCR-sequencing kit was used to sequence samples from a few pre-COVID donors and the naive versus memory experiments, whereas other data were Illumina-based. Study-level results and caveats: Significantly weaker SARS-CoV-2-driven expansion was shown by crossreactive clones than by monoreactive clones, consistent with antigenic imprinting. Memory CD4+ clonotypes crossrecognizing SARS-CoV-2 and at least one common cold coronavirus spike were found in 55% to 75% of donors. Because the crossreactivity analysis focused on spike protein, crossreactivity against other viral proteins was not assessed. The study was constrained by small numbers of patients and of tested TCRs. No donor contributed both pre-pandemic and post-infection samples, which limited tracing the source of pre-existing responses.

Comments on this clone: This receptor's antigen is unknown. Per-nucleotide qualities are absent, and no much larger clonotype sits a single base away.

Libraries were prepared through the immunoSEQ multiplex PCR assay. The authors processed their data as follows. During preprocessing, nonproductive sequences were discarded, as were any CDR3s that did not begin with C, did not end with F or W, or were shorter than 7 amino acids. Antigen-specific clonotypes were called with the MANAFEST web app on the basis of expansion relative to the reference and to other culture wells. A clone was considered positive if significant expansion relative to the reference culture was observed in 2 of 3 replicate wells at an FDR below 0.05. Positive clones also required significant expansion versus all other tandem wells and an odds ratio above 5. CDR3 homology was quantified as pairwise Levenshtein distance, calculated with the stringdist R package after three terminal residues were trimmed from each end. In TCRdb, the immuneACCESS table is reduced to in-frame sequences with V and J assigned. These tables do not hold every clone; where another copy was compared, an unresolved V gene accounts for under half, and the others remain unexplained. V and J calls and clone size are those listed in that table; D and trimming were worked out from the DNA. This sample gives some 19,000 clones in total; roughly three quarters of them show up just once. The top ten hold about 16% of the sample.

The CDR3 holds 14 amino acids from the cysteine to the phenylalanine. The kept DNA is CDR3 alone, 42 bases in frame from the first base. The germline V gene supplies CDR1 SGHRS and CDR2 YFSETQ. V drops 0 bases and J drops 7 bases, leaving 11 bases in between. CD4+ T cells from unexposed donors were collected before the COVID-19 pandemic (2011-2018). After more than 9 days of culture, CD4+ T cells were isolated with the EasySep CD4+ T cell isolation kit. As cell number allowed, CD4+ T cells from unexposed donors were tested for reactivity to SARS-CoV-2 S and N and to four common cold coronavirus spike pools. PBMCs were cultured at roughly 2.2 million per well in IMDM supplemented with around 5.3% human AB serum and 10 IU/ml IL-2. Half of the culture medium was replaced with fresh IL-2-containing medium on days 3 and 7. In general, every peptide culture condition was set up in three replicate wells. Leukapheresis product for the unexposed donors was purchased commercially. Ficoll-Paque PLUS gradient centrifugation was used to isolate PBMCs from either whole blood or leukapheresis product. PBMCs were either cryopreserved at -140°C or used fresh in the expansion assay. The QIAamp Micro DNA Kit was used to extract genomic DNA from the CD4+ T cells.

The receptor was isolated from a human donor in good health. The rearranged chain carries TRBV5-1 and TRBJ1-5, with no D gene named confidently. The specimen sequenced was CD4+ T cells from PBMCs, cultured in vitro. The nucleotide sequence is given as TGCGCCAGCAGCTTGGATCGGGCATCGCAGCCCCAGCATTTT. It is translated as CASSLDRASQPQHF.